The source of this T cell receptor beta chain is a study of tumor-infiltrating lymphocytes in primary liver carcinoma. Overall study context: Both sexes were represented among patients, who were 30 to 69 years old. Productive TCRbeta reads per sample were roughly 3.5 to 8 million, not differing by tissue.

This clonotype has a handful of counts. Its target is unknown. Both RNA and DNA were isolated together from about 20-30 mg of bulk tissue that had not been sorted. Study-wide findings and caveats: It was tumor-adjacent and tumor-blood pairs that overlapped less than tumor region pairs did.

Constant-region priming of around 500 ng total RNA yielded TCR beta cDNA. Nested multiplex PCR, run for three rounds with slightly modified ARM-PCR, yielded TCR beta libraries. The two initial PCR rounds, around 11 cycles each, used TRBV1-TRBV30 forward and C-beta reverse primers. TCRdb itself ran the multiplex PCR reads through MiXCR, one entry per CDR3 protein. The table has roughly 80,000 distinct CDR3 sequences, 69% seen once. Per the germline V gene, CDR1 is MRHNA and CDR2 is SNTAGT. Trimming removed 3 bases from V and 6 bases from J, with 9 bases in between. This CDR3 comprises 13 residues. Sample: tumor-adjacent normal liver tissue. This TCR derives from a man in his forties with primary liver carcinoma and hepatitis B virus infection. The genes are TRBV6-4 and TRBJ1-5, with D possibly being TRBD1 (5 bases). CDR3 sequence (DNA): TGTGCCAGCAGTGAAAATAGGGGTCAGCCCCAGCATTTT. Protein: CASSENRGQPQHF.